The clone carrying this TCR beta chain was seen only a few times. Its antigen is undetermined. The sample is drawn from a study of beta chain features in type 1 diabetes. Study-level background: All samples yielded some 100,000,000 examined sorted cells.

Naive, central memory, regulatory and stem cell-like memory cells within the CD4+ compartment were sorted using CD45RO/CCR7/CD25/CD127/CD95/CD27. Trimming at V came to 3 bases and at J to 2 bases, leaving 5 bases not matched to a gene. Germline V lookup: CDR1 SGDLS, CDR2 YYNGEE. The CDR3 length is 15 residues. Findings and caveats of the study: All four CD4+ subsets of Type 1 diabetes patients contained TCRB CDR3s that were moderately but significantly shorter.

All of the isolated RNA was reverse transcribed, so expressed TCRB transcripts were sequenced. The table came from immunoSEQ multiplex PCR; TCRdb's copy has only in-frame clones and leaves some out. The sample consists of hundreds of thousands of clones, roughly 13% of them appearing once. This receptor was identified in a man between 18 and 29 years old in good health. The chain couples TRBV9 to TRBJ2-7, with 10 positions matching TRBD1. Source material: naive CD4+ T cells from blood. In DNA, the CDR3 is TGTGCCAGCAGCGCACGGGACAGGGGCGCCTACGAGCAGTACTTC. Protein: CASSARDRGAYEQYF.